This TCR beta chain was documented in a study of response to subunit inactivated influenza vaccine. TCRdb passed the RT-PCR reads through MiXCR, listing each CDR3 protein once. The table has about 540,000 distinct CDR3 sequences, roughly 25% seen once. The CDR3 is 15 amino acids. J gave up 7 bases and V 6 bases, and 10 bases lay outside the gene matches. These data also formed part of another study, on T cells expressing NK-cell markers. This second study says: The TCR beta cDNA came from 5'RACE template switching with UMIs. It is unclear if expanded NKG2C-expressing clones target HCMV antigens.

J is TRBJ2-2 and V is TRBV12-3 or TRBV12-4; 8 bases are shared with TRBD1. The specimen was CD4+ T cells sorted from PBMCs, collected about 12 days after vaccination. The clonotype originates from a man over 45 who received an inactivated influenza vaccine. The DNA for the CDR3 is TGTGCCAGCAGCTTCTTCAGGGGGCCGGGCGGGGAGCTGTTTTTT. The encoded protein is CASSFFRGPGGELFF.